This T cell receptor (beta chain) emerged from a study of T cell changes during pregnancy in multiple sclerosis. Profiling relied on immunoSEQ multiplex PCR, and the TCRdb table lists in-frame clones only, not all of them. The sample consists of roughly 69,000 clones, under 95% of them appearing once. This clone was picked up a small number of times. V lost 5 bases, J lost 8 bases, and 8 bases stayed unmatched. This CDR3 contains 13 residues. Per germline, CDR1 SGHTA and CDR2 FQGNSA. This TCR came from a female donor with multiple sclerosis, enrolled in a pregnancy study. The rearrangement uses TRBV7-2 and TRBJ1-1; 7 nucleotides line up with TRBD1. The input for sequencing was peripheral blood, taken in the third trimester of pregnancy. The CDR3 reads CASSLWTGVEAFF. CDR3 DNA: TGTGCCAGCAGCCTCTGGACAGGCGTCGAAGCTTTCTTT.